Included here is one TCR beta chain sequence, with context. The source of the sample is a study of shared clonotypes between healthy human individuals. Sequencing used immunoSEQ multiplex PCR; TCRdb keeps in-frame clones, though not all of them. This sample has 190,000 or so clones; 80% to 95% occur once, and the top ten carry around 0.072%. V shed 6 bases and J 0 bases; nucleotides not matched to a gene: 5. The CDR3 loop spans 15 amino acids. Germline lookup yields CDR1 SNHLY and CDR2 FYNNEI. This clonotype was obtained from a woman between 25 and 40 years old in good health. The chain recombines TRBV2 with TRBJ1-2, with 9 bases matching TRBD1. Material: naive CD4+ T cells sorted from blood. Subset reported: CD45RA+ positively selected. The DNA of the CDR3 is TGTGCCAGCAGCGAGCGGACAGGGGCTAACTATGGCTACACCTTC. Encoded protein: CASSERTGANYGYTF.